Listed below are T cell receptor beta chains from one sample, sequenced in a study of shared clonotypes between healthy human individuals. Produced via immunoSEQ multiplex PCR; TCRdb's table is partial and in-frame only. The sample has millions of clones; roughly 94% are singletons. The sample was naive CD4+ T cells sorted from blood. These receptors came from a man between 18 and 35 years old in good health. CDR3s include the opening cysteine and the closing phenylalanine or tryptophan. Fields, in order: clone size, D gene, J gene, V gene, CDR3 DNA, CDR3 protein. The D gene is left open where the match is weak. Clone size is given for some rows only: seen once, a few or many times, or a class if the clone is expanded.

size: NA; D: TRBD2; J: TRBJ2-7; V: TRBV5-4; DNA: TGTGCCAGCAGCTTTGGCAGGACTAGCGGAAACTACGAGCAGTACTTC; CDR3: CASSFGRTSGNYEQYF
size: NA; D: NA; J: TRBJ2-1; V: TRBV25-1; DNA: TGTGCCAGCTCACGATATAATGAGCAGTTCTTC; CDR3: CASSRYNEQFF
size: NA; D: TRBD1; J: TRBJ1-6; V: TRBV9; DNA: TGTGCCAGCAGCGTCACAGGGGGCGCGGATTCACCCCTCCACTTT; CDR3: CASSVTGGADSPLHF
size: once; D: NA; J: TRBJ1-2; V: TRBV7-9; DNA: TGTGCCAGCAGCTTAGGGCCCCTGCTTGGCTACACCTTC; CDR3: CASSLGPLLGYTF
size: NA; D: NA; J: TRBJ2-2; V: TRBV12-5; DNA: TGTGCTAGTGGTTTGGTAAACGGGAACACCGGGGAGCTGTTTTTT; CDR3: CASGLVNGNTGELFF
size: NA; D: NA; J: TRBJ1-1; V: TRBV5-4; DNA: TGTGCCAGCAGCTTGGCGGGGGGACACATGAACACTGAAGCTTTCTTT; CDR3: CASSLAGGHMNTEAFF
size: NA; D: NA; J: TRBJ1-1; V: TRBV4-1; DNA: TGCGCCAGCAGCCAAGATCAGGGAACAGGGACGGCTTTCTTT; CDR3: CASSQDQGTGTAFF
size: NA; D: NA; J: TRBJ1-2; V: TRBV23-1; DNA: TGCGCCAGCAGTCAATCCGGGGACGGCTACACCTTC; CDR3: CASSQSGDGYTF
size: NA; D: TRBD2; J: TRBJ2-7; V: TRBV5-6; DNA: TGTGCCAGCAGCGGGGGACTAGCGGGAGGGAAGTTTTACGAGCAGTACTTC; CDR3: CASSGGLAGGKFYEQYF
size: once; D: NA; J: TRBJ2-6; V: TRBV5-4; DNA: TGTGCCAGCAGCATGAGGAGTAGTGGGGCCAACGTCCTGACTTTC; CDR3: CASSMRSSGANVLTF
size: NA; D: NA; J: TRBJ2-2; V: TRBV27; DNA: TGTGCCAGCAGTTTGGCCGGGGCCTCGAACACCGGGGAGCTGTTTTTT; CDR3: CASSLAGASNTGELFF
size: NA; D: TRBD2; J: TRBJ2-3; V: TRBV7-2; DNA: TGTGCCAGCAGCCTCTCGACTAGCGGGAACACGCAGTATTTT; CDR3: CASSLSTSGNTQYF
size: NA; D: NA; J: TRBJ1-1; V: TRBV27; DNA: TGTGCCAGCAGTTTGTCCTTTGGGGGGCTGAACACTGAAGCTTTCTTT; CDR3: CASSLSFGGLNTEAFF
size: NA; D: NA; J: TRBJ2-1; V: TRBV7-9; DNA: TGTGCCAGCAGCTCTCTCGGGCTTGAGCAGTTCTTC; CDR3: CASSSLGLEQFF
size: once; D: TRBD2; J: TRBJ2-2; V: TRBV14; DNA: TGTGCCAGCAGCCTCCCGGGACTAGCGAAGGGGGAGCTGTTTTTT; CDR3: CASSLPGLAKGELFF
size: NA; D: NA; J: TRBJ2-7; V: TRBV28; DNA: TGTGCCAGCAGTTCTTTCGTCGAGCAGTACTTC; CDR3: CASSSFVEQYF
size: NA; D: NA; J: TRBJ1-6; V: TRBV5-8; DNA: TGTGCCAGCAGCTCCCACGTATATTCACCCCTCCACTTT; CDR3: CASSSHVYSPLHF
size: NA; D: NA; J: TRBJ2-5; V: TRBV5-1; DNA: TGCGCCAGCAGCTCGAGAGGCCAAGAGACCCAGTACTTC; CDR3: CASSSRGQETQYF
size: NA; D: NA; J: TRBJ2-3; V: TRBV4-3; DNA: TGCGCCAGCAGCCAAGTCGCTTCTAGCACAGATACGCAGTATTTT; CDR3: CASSQVASSTDTQYF
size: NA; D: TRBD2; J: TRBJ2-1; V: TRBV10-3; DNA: TGTGCCATCAGTCAACTAGCGGGAGGGGGGAGTGAGCAGTTCTTC; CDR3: CAISQLAGGGSEQFF
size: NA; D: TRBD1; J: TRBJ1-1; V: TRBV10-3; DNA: TGTGCCATCAGTGTAGCCCCGGGACAGGTGGCCACTGAAGCTTTCTTT; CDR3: CAISVAPGQVATEAFF
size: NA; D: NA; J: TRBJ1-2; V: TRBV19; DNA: TGTGCCAGTAGTATTCAGGGAGCTAACTATGGCTACACCTTC; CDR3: CASSIQGANYGYTF
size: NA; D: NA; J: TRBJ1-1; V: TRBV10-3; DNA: TGTGCCATCGGGGGGGCTGCCCCTGAAGCTTTCTTT; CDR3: CAIGGAAPEAFF
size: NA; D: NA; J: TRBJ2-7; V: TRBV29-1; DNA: TGCAGCGTTGTGGGCCACTCCTACGAGCAGTACTTC; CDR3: CSVVGHSYEQYF
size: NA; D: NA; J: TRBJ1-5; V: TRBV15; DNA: TGTGCCACCAGCAGAGCCGACGGGGTAAATCAGCCCCAGCATTTT; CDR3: CATSRADGVNQPQHF
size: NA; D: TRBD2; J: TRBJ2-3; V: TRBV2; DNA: TGTGCCAGCCGACTAGCGGTAGGCACAGATACGCAGTATTTT; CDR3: CASRLAVGTDTQYF
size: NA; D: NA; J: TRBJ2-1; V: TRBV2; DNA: TGTGCCAGCAGAGGCGGGGATAACTACAATGAGCAGTTCTTC; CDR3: CASRGGDNYNEQFF
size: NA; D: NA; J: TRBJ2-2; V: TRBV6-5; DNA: TGTGCCAGCAGGACAGTTGCCGGGGAGCTGTTTTTT; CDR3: CASRTVAGELFF
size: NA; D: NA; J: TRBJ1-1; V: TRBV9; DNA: TGTGCCAGCAGCGTAGCTTCCGGACCCTACACTGAAGCTTTCTTT; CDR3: CASSVASGPYTEAFF
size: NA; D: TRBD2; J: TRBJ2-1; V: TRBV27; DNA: TGTGCCAGCAGTTTACGACTAGCGGGACGATCCTACAATGAGCAGTTCTTC; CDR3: CASSLRLAGRSYNEQFF
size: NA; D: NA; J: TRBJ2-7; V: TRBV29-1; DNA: TGCAGCGTTGCTCGACCCCCGCCAGCATCCGAGCAGTACTTC; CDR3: CSVARPPPASEQYF
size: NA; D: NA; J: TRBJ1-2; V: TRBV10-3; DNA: TGTGCCATCACGGACGACTGGGGTGGCTACACCTTC; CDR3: CAITDDWGGYTF
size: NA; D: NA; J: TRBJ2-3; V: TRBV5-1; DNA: TGCGCCAGCAGCTGGGGGTTCGGTATGACCACAGATACGCAGTATTTT; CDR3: CASSWGFGMTTDTQYF
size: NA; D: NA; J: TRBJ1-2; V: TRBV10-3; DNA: TGTGCCATCAGGGACAGCACTAACTATGGCTACACCTTC; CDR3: CAIRDSTNYGYTF
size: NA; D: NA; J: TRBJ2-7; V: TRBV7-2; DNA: TGTGCCAGCAGCTTAGATTTAGGGGCGCGAGCCGAGCAGTACTTC; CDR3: CASSLDLGARAEQYF
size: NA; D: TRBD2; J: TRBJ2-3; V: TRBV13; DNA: TGTGCCAGCAGCGAATCAAGCGGGAGGGCCATTTTAACAGATACGCAGTATTTT; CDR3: CASSESSGRAILTDTQYF
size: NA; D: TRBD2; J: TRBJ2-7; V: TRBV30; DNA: TGTGCCTGGGCGGGAGACCGGACTTGGGCGAGCGAGCAGTACTTC; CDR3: CAWAGDRTWASEQYF
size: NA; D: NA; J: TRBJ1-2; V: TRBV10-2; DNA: TGCGCCAGCACGGACGGGGCATGGGGCTACACCTTC; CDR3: CASTDGAWGYTF
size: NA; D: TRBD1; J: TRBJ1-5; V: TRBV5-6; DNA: TGTGCCAGCAGCACTAGGGACAGAAGTAGCAATCAGCCCCAGCATTTT; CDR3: CASSTRDRSSNQPQHF
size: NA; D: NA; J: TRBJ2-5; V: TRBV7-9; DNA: TGTGCCAGCAGCTCGGGACGTTACCAAGAGACCCAGTACTTC; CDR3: CASSSGRYQETQYF
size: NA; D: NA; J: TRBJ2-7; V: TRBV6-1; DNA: TGTGCCAGCAGTGAATTCGGCCTCACCTACGAGCAGTACTTC; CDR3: CASSEFGLTYEQYF
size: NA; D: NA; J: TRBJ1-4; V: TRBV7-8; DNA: TGTGCCAGCAGCTTAGCTGGCCCAGGCCGGGAAAAACTGTTTTTT; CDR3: CASSLAGPGREKLFF
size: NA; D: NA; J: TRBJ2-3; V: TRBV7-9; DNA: TGTGCCAGCAGCCCTCTTGTTACGCAGTATTTT; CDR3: CASSPLVTQYF
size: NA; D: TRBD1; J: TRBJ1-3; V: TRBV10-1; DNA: TGCGCCAGCAGTACGGACAGGTCGGGAAACACCATATATTTT; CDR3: CASSTDRSGNTIYF
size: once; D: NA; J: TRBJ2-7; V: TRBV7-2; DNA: TGTGCCAGCAGCCAAACGACGGCGATGGAACGGTTACGGGAGCAGTACTTC; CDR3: CASSQTTAMERLREQYF
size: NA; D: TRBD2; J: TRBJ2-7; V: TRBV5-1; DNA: TGCGCCAGCAGCTTGGCCGGGAGGTCCGGGCAGTACTTC; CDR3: CASSLAGRSGQYF
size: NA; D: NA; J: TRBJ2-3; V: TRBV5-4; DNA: TGTGCCAGCAGCTTAGGGCTAGCCACAGATACGCAGTATTTT; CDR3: CASSLGLATDTQYF
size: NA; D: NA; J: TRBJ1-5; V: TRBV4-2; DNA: TGTGCCAGCAGCCAAGAGGCTAATCAGCCCCAGCATTTT; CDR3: CASSQEANQPQHF